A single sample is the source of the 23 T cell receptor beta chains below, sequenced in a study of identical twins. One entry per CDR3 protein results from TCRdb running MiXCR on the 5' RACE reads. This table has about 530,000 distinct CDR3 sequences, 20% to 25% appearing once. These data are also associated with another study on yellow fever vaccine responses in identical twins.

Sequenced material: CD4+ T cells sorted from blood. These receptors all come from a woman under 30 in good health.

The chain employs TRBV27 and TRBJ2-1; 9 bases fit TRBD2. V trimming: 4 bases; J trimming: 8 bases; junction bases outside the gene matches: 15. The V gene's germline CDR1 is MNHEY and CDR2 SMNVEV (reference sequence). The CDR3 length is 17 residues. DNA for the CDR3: TGTGCCAGCAGTTCCGGGGGGGCTAGCGGGAAAGTCTATGAGCAGTTCTTC. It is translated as CASSSGGASGKVYEQFF.

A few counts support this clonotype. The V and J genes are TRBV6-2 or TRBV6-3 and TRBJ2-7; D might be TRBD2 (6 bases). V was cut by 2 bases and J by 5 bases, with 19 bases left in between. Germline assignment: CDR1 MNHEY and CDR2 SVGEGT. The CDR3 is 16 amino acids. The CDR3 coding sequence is TGTGCCAGCAGTTACGGAGGTAGCGGCACCAGGGACGAGCAGTACTTC. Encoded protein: CASSYGGSGTRDEQYF.

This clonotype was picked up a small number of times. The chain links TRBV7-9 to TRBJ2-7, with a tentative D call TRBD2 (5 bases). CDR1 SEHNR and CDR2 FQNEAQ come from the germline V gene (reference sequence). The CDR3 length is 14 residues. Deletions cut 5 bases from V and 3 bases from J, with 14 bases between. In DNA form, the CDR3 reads TGTGCCAGCAGCCCACGGTTTACTAGCTACGAGCAGTACTTC. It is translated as CASSPRFTSYEQYF.

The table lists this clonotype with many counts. For the CDR3, the DNA is TGTGCCAGCAGTTTAGGAGGGCCGAACACTGAAGCTTTCTTT. Amino acids: CASSLGGPNTEAFF. This chain joins TRBV12-3 or TRBV12-4 and TRBJ1-1; D gene uncertain. V was trimmed by 1 base and J by 1 base, leaving 7 bases between them. CDR3 length: 14 residues.

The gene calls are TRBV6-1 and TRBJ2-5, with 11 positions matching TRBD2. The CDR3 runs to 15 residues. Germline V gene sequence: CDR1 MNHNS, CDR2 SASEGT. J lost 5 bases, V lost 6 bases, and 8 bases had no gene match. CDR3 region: CASRPGTSGQETQYF. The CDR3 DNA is TGTGCCAGCAGACCCGGGACTAGCGGCCAGGAGACCCAGTACTTC.

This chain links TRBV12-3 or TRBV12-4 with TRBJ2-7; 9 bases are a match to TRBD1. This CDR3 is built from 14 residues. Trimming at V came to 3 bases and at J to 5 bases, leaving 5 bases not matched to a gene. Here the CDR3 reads CASSFSGQGNEQYF. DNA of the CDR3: TGTGCCAGCAGTTTCTCGGGACAGGGTAACGAGCAGTACTTC.

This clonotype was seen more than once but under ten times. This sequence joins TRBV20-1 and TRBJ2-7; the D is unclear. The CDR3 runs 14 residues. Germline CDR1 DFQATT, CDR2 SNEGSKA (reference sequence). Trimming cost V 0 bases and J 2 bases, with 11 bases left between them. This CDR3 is CSARDLGKAYEQYF. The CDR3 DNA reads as TGCAGTGCTAGAGATCTAGGGAAAGCCTACGAGCAGTACTTC.

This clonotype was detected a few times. The CDR3 nucleotides read TGCAGTGCTAGACTGGACGGGGACTATGGCTACACCTTC. Protein: CSARLDGDYGYTF. The chain uses TRBV20-1 and TRBJ1-2, with D uncertain. V was clipped by 2 bases and J by 3 bases, with 10 bases between them. The CDR3 spans 13 residues. CDR1 and CDR2 (germline): DFQATT, SNEGSKA (reference sequence).

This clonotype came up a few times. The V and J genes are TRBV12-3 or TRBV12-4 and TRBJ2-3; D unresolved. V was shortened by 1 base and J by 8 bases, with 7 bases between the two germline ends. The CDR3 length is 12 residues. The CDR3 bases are TGTGCCAGCAGTTTAGGGTACGGTACGCAGTATTTT. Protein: CASSLGYGTQYF.

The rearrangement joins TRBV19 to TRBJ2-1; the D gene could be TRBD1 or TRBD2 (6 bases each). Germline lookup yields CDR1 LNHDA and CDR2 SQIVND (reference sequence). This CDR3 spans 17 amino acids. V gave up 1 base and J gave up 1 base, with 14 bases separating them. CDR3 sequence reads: CASSIARGTHSYNEQFF. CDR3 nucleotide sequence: TGTGCCAGTAGTATAGCCCGGGGGACACATTCCTACAATGAGCAGTTCTTC. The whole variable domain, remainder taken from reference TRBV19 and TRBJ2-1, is DGGITQSPKYLFRKEGQNVTLSCEQNLNHDAMYWYRQDPGQGLRLIYYSQIVNDFQKGDIAEGYSVSREKKESFPLTVTSAQKNPTAFYLCASSIARGTHSYNEQFFGPGTRLTVL.

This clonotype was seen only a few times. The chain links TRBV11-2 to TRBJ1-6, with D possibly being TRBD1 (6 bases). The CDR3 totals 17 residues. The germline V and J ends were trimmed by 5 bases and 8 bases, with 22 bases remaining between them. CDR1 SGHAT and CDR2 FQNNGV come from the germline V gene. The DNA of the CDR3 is TGTGCCAGCAGCCCCGGGACATCTCCCCGATCGTATTCACCCCTCCACTTT. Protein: CASSPGTSPRSYSPLHF.

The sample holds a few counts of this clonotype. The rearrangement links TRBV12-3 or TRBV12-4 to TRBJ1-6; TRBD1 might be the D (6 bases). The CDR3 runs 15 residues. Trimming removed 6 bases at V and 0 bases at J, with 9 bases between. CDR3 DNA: TGTGCCAGCAGCACAGGGAGCTCCTATAATTCACCCCTCCACTTT. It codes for CASSTGSSYNSPLHF.

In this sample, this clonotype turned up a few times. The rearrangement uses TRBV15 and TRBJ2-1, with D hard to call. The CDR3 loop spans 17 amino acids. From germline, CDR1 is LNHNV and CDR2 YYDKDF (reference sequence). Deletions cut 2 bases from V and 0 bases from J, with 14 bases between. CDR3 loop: CATSRRLSPSSYNEQFF. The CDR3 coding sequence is TGTGCCACCAGCAGAAGATTGTCACCGAGCTCCTACAATGAGCAGTTCTTC. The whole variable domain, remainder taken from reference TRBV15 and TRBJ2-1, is DAMVIQNPRYQVTQFGKPVTLSCSQTLNHNVMYWYQQKSSQAPKLLFHYYDKDFNNEADTPDNFQSRRPNTSFCFLDIRSPGLGDTAMYLCATSRRLSPSSYNEQFFGPGTRLTVL.

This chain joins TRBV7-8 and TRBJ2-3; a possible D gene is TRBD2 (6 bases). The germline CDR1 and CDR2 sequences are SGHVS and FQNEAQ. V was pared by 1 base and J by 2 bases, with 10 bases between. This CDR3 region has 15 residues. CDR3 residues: CASSLVRLDTDTQYF. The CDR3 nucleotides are TGTGCCAGCAGCTTAGTGAGACTAGACACAGATACGCAGTATTTT.

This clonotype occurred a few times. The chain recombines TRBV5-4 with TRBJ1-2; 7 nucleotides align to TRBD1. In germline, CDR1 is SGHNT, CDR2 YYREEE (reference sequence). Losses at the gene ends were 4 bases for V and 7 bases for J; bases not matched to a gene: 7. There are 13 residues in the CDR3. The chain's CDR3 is CASSRDSGTGYTF. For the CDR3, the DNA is TGTGCCAGCAGCCGGGACAGCGGAACTGGCTACACCTTC.

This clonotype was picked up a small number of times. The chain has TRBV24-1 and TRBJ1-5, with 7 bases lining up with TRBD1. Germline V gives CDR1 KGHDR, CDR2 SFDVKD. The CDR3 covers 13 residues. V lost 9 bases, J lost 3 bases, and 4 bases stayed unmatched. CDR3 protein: CATGTVNNQPQHF. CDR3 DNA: TGTGCCACCGGGACAGTGAACAATCAGCCCCAGCATTTT.

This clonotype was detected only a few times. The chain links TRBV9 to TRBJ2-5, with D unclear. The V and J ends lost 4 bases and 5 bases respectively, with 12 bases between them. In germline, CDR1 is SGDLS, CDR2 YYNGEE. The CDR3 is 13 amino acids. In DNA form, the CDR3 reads TGTGCCAGCAGCTCGGAGACTCAGGAGACCCAGTACTTC. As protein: CASSSETQETQYF.

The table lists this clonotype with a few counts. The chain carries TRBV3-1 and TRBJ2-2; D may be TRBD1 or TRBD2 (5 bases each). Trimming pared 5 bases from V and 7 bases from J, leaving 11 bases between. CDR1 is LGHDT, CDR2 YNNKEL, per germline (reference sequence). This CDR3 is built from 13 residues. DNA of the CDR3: TGTGCCAGCAGCGAGGGACGGCTCGGGGAGCTGTTTTTT. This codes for CASSEGRLGELFF.

The CDR3 loop reads CSAGGQGEQYF. The CDR3 coding sequence is TGCAGTGCGGGCGGACAGGGCGAGCAGTACTTC. J is TRBJ2-7 and V is TRBV20-1; 8 nucleotides line up with TRBD1. Looked up from germline, CDR1 is DFQATT and CDR2 is SNEGSKA (reference sequence). The V segment lost 6 bases and the J segment 6 bases; nucleotides outside the gene matches: 4. This CDR3 comprises 11 residues.

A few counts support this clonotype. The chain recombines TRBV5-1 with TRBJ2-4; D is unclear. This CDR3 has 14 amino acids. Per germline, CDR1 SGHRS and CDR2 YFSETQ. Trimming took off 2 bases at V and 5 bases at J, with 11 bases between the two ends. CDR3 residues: CASSFGEAENIQYF. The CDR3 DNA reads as TGCGCCAGCAGCTTCGGTGAGGCGGAAAACATTCAGTACTTC.

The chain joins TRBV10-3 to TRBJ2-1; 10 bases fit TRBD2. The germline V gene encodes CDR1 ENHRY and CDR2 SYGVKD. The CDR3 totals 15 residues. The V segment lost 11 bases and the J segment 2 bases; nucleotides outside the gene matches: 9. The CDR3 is CASASGSIAYNEQFF. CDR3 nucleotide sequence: TGTGCCTCTGCTAGCGGGAGTATCGCCTACAATGAGCAGTTCTTC.

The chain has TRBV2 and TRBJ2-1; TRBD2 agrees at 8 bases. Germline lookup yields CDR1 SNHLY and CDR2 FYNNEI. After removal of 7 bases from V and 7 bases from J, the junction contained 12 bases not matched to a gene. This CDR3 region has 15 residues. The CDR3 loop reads CASTQLADWGNEQFF. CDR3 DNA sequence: TGTGCCAGCACTCAACTAGCGGACTGGGGGAATGAGCAGTTCTTC.

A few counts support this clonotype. CDR3 region: CASSLASLVDRGAGELFF. In DNA form, the CDR3 reads TGTGCCAGCAGCTTAGCTTCGCTAGTGGACAGGGGAGCCGGGGAGCTGTTTTTT. The rearrangement uses TRBV7-2 and TRBJ2-2; TRBD1 matches 9 bases. V lost 0 bases to trimming and J lost 6 bases; unmatched junction nucleotides: 11. The CDR3 totals 18 residues. Germline values: CDR1 SGHTA, CDR2 FQGNSA.